This T cell receptor (beta chain) is drawn from a study of T cells in Graves' hyperthyroidism and ophthalmopathy (dated by TCRdb to about 2019). As for the study more broadly: Peripheral blood was collected at initial diagnosis, before any treatment. TCR V-J signatures able to tell the groups apart were searched for in a discovery cohort of 100 patients, of whom approximately 40 had Graves' ophthalmopathy and more than 55 had stable Graves' hyperthyroidism. An independent validation cohort of 18 to 20 hyperthyroidism patients and approximately 17 patients who later progressed to ophthalmopathy tested prospective prediction of ophthalmopathy. The 90 or so discovery patients were randomly split 7:3 into training and test sets. Thyroid tissue and blood T-cell repertoires from several Graves' hyperthyroidism patients were also compared in the study. After blood sampling, hyperthyroidism patients were treated with methimazole at a starting dose of 30 mg daily, and ophthalmopathy patients were treated with high-dose intravenous methylprednisolone. The paper describes TCR Vbeta CDR3 sequencing of 140 or so peripheral blood samples, made up of 43 ophthalmopathy patients, approximately 73 hyperthyroidism patients and 17 progressor patients.

This clonotype was seen only a few times. This receptor's antigen is unknown. No clone much larger than this one lies a single base away; base qualities are absent. Results the study describes overall, beyond this receptor: During validation, the model predicted progression to ophthalmopathy a median of about 6.3 months ahead of onset, with approximately 71% sensitivity and 72% to 80% specificity. A model built on a 13 V-J signature distinguished ophthalmopathy from stable hyperthyroidism, reaching roughly 88% sensitivity and 81.08% specificity in cross-validation and 80%/75% in testing. Sample size was not statistically predetermined, and investigators were not blinded to group allocation. Most expanded thyroid clonotypes (frequency above 0.001) were also found in blood, which suggests that blood repertoires may mirror thyroid immune responses.

Graves' hyperthyroidism was defined as stable when no progression to ophthalmopathy occurred over 18 months of follow-up. The hyperthyroidism patients were between 18 and 65 years old and newly diagnosed, with a disease duration of less than 2 months. Patients with uncontrolled infections, other autoimmune diseases, pregnancy or lactation were excluded. Clinical symptoms, serum thyroxine and TRAb, thyroid ultrasound, and orbital computed tomography formed the basis for the diagnoses. PBMCs were isolated from more than 9 ml of fresh peripheral blood by Ficoll-Paque density gradient centrifugation. Trizol reagent was used to extract total RNA, and RNA quality was then checked on an Agilent 2100 Bioanalyzer. The TCR beta CDR3 regions were amplified from RNA transcripts. The first round of RT-PCR for the TCR CDR3 was performed with the HTBI primer set and the Qiagen OneStep RT-PCR kit. Libraries were constructed in a second round of multiplex PCR, after which size selection and purification were carried out. Sequencing of the libraries was done on an Illumina HiSeq2000 using paired-end 100 bp reads. The original pipeline was this. SOAPnuke was used to process the raw data, removing reads that contained adapters or uncalled bases, had a mean Phred below 15, or lacked an exact match to the constant primer or identifier. High-quality paired reads were merged using COPE v1.2.5, and each unique nucleotide sequence was defined as a clonotype. MiTCR v1.1 was used to align clonotypes to the IMGT TRBV, TRBD and TRBJ reference segments. The analysis included only V-J combinations with a frequency above 0.0001, which together covered 98% to 99.2% of the repertoires. The TCS score was defined as the ratio of F50 (clonal expansion) to E x V (chaos), calculated using BLOSUM62-based TCRdist between CDR3 peptides within each V-J. Welch's t-statistics and random forest reduced around 520 V-J features to 13, which were used in a naive Bayes classifier (R e1071). TCRdb took the public reads, trimmed them with fastp at Q25, ran MiXCR for clone calling and kept in-frame beta chains. For every CDR3 protein sequence, its rows merge into one entry that carries the most common genes and DNA. The V and J calls shown here were made by TCRdb, not taken from the authors' results. For this sample the table gives around 620,000 distinct CDR3 sequences, of which 15% to 20% were detected only once. Of the sample, 3.8% is held by the ten largest clones.

CDR1 and CDR2, per the germline V gene (reference sequence), are DFQATT and SNEGSKA. The CDR3 numbers 17 residues from cysteine through phenylalanine. Only the CDR3 region is kept as DNA, spanning 51 bases read in frame from base 1. After removal of 1 base from V and 4 bases from J, the junction retains 11 bases not matched to a gene. Material: blood. Recombination linked TRBV20-1 to TRBJ2-1, with TRBD2 matching 9 junction bases. The TCR sequence derives from a woman in her 30s with Graves' hyperthyroidism. The CDR3 region: CSARGLSGSPGYNEQFF. The nucleotide sequence reads TGCAGTGCTAGAGGGCTTAGCGGGAGCCCAGGATACAATGAGCAGTTCTTC.